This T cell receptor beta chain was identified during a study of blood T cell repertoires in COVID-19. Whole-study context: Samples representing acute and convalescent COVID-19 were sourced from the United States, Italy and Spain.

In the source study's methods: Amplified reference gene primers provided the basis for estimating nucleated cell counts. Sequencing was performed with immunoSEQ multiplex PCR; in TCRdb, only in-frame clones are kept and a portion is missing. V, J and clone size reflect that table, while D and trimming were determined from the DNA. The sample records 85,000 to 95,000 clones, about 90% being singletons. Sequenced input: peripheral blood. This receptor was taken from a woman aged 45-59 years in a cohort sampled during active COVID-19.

CDR3 nucleotide sequence: TGTGCCATCAGTGACCCGGGACAGGGGGTTTTTTTCGATCAGCCCCAGCATTTT. Translation gives CAISDPGQGVFFDQPQHF. The genes are TRBV10-3 and TRBJ1-5, with 11 nucleotides matching TRBD1. The germline gives CDR1 ENHRY, CDR2 SYGVKD. This CDR3 spans 18 amino acids. Trimming took 3 bases from V and 5 from J; bases not matched to a gene: 12.